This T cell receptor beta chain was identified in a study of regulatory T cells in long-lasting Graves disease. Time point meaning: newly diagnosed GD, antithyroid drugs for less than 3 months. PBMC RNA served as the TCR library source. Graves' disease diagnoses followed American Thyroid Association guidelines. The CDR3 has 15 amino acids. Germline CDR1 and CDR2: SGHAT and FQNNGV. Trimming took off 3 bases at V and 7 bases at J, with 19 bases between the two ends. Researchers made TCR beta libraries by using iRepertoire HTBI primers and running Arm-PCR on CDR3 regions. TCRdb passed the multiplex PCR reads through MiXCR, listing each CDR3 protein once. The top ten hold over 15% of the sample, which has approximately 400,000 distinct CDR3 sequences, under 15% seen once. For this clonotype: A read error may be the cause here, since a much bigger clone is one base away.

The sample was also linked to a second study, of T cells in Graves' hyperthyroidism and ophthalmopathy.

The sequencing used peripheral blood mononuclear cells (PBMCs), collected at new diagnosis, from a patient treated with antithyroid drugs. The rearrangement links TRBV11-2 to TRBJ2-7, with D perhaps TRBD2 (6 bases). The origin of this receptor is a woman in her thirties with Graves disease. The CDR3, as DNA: TGTGCCAGCAGCTTCATTAGCGGAAGGGGCAATGAGCAGTACTTC. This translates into CASSFISGRGNEQYF.